This is a list of T cell receptor beta chains from one sample in a study of cytomegalovirus exposure and HLA in healthy donors. Data came from immunoSEQ multiplex PCR; TCRdb stores just in-frame clones and leaves some out. In the table there are about 110,000 clones, just under 80% of which are singletons. Sequencing input: PBMCs. These receptors were obtained from a man aged 25-45 years in good health and CMV-seronegative. CDR3s include the opening cysteine and the closing phenylalanine or tryptophan. Fields, in order: clone size, D gene, V gene, J gene, CDR3 protein, CDR3 DNA. A D gene is named only where the DNA matches it firmly. Clone size is given for some rows only: seen once, a few or many times, or a class if the clone is expanded.

size: .; D: TRBD2; V: TRBV28; J: TRBJ2-7; CDR3: CASSLGLAGVTYEQYF; DNA: TGTGCCAGCAGTTTGGGACTAGCGGGAGTAACCTACGAGCAGTACTTC
size: .; D: .; V: TRBV15; J: TRBJ2-7; CDR3: CATRPQGSDEQYF; DNA: TGTGCCACCAGGCCCCAGGGGTCCGACGAGCAGTACTTC
size: once; D: TRBD1; V: TRBV7-9; J: TRBJ2-3; CDR3: CASSSRQGTTDTQYF; DNA: TGTGCCAGCAGCTCCCGACAGGGTACGACAGATACGCAGTATTTT
size: .; D: TRBD1; V: TRBV2; J: TRBJ1-2; CDR3: CASSDLGQNYGYTF; DNA: TGTGCCAGCAGTGATTTGGGACAGAACTATGGCTACACCTTC
size: .; D: TRBD1; V: TRBV9; J: TRBJ2-7; CDR3: CASSVGTGVYEQYF; DNA: TGTGCCAGCAGCGTAGGGACAGGGGTCTACGAGCAGTACTTC
size: .; D: TRBD1; V: TRBV6-5; J: TRBJ2-2; CDR3: CASATGGLNTGELFF; DNA: TGTGCCAGCGCAACAGGGGGCTTAAACACCGGGGAGCTGTTTTTT
size: .; D: TRBD2; V: TRBV30; J: TRBJ2-5; CDR3: CAWSVGGASGRVQETQYF; DNA: TGTGCCTGGAGTGTAGGGGGGGCTAGCGGGAGGGTACAAGAGACCCAGTACTTC
size: .; D: TRBD2; V: TRBV4-3; J: TRBJ2-7; CDR3: CASSQGPGPTSGRAYEQYF; DNA: TGCGCCAGCAGCCAAGGACCGGGACCCACAAGCGGGAGGGCCTACGAGCAGTACTTC
size: .; D: .; V: TRBV10-2; J: TRBJ2-7; CDR3: CASRHMRDIAEQYF; DNA: TGCGCCAGCAGGCACATGAGGGACATTGCCGAGCAGTACTTC
size: .; D: .; V: TRBV5-4; J: TRBJ1-1; CDR3: CASRPKQGVTEAFF; DNA: TGTGCCAGCAGGCCCAAACAGGGAGTCACTGAAGCTTTCTTT
size: few; D: .; V: TRBV6-1; J: TRBJ1-1; CDR3: CASSEVYRRNTEAFF; DNA: TGTGCCAGCAGTGAAGTATACAGGAGGAACACTGAAGCTTTCTTT
size: few; D: .; V: TRBV5-4; J: TRBJ2-2; CDR3: CASSLDYNTGELFF; DNA: TGTGCCAGCAGCCTAGACTACAACACCGGGGAGCTGTTTTTT
size: .; D: .; V: TRBV4-1; J: TRBJ2-5; CDR3: CASSQDMGRPETQYF; DNA: TGCGCCAGCAGCCAAGATATGGGCAGGCCGGAGACCCAGTACTTC
size: .; D: TRBD1; V: TRBV19; J: TRBJ2-7; CDR3: CASSAGTGPYEQYF; DNA: TGTGCCAGTAGTGCCGGGACAGGACCCTACGAGCAGTACTTC
size: .; D: .; V: TRBV14; J: TRBJ1-4; CDR3: CASSQEPGGSTNEKLFF; DNA: TGTGCCAGCAGCCAAGAACCCGGGGGATCAACTAATGAAAAACTGTTTTTT